This TCR beta chain was found in a study of OX40 agonist ivuxolimab in advanced cancers. Sequencing used immunoSEQ multiplex PCR; TCRdb keeps in-frame clones, though not all of them. The sample includes more than 40,000 clones, 82% of them seen just once. The CDR3 totals 13 residues. Trimming pared 2 bases from V and 6 bases from J, leaving 8 bases between. Germline CDR1 reads SGHTA; CDR2 reads FQGNSA. The sequence derives from an adult with an advanced solid tumor such as melanoma, head and neck, liver or kidney cancer. The chain has TRBV7-2 and TRBJ2-1; a possible D gene is TRBD1 (5 bases). The sample in question was CD4+ or CD8+ T cells sorted from blood, obtained in a trial of the OX40 agonist ivuxolimab. In DNA, the CDR3 is TGTGCCAGCAGCTTATCAACAGGCAATGAGCAGTTCTTC. This encodes CASSLSTGNEQFF.